The 30 T cell receptor beta chains below were found in one sample sequenced in a study of OX40 agonist ivuxolimab in advanced cancers. Using immunoSEQ multiplex PCR, the repertoire was profiled, and TCRdb retains in-frame clones only, with some absent. This table holds under 95,000 clones, roughly 89% found once. The specimen was CD4+ or CD8+ T cells sorted from blood, collected in a trial of the OX40 agonist ivuxolimab. The receptor source for this set is an adult with an advanced solid tumor such as melanoma, head and neck, liver or kidney cancer.

The chain joins TRBV7-3 to TRBJ1-5; weak D call: TRBD1 (5 bases). Trimming pared 2 bases from V and 7 bases from J, leaving 9 bases between. CDR3 length equals 13 residues. Germline values: CDR1 SGHTA, CDR2 FQGTGA. CDR3 nucleotide sequence: TGTGCCAGCAGCTTATCTGGGGGACAGCCCCAGCATTTT. Residues: CASSLSGGQPQHF. Full variable domain (missing parts from reference TRBV7-3 and TRBJ1-5): GAGVSQTPSNKVTEKGKYVELRCDPISGHTALYWYRQSLGQGPEFLIYFQGTGAADDSGLPNDRFFAVRPEGSVSTLKIQRTERGDSAVYLCASSLSGGQPQHFGDGTRLSIL.

The chain couples TRBV5-8 to TRBJ2-6; D is unclear. Looked up from germline, CDR1 is SGHTS and CDR2 is YDEGEE. The V gene lost 0 bases and the J gene lost 2 bases, with 9 bases spanning the gap. This CDR3 is built from 16 residues. CDR3 sequence (DNA): TGTGCCAGCAGCTTGGCTACTTGGACTGGGGCCAACGTCCTGACTTTC. Amino acid sequence: CASSLATWTGANVLTF.

V is TRBV4-1 and J is TRBJ1-2, with 11 positions matching TRBD1. The germline CDR1 and CDR2 sequences are MGHRA and YSYEKL. The ends lost 5 bases at V and 4 bases at J; junction bases unmatched: 3. The CDR3 sequence is 14 residues long. CDR3: CASSGTGGTYGYTF. The DNA for the CDR3 is TGCGCCAGCAGCGGGACAGGGGGGACCTATGGCTACACCTTC.

The V gene is TRBV11-2, the J gene TRBJ2-1; 9 positions match TRBD2. The CDR3 totals 15 residues. V lost 8 bases, J lost 7 bases, and 12 bases stayed unmatched. Germline-derived CDR1 and CDR2 are SGHAT and FQNNGV. The CDR3 nucleotides are TGTGCCAGCCGACCCTACGGGAGCGGGGGGAATGAGCAGTTCTTC. The encoded protein is CASRPYGSGGNEQFF.

The rearrangement uses TRBV27 and TRBJ1-2, with 10 bases that match TRBD1. Germline CDR1 is MNHEY and CDR2 is SMNVEV (reference sequence). The CDR3 runs 14 residues. V lost 0 bases to trimming and J lost 7 bases; unmatched junction nucleotides: 2. This chain's CDR3 is CASSLSDRGFGYTF. In nucleotides, the CDR3 is TGTGCCAGCAGTTTATCGGACAGGGGGTTTGGCTACACCTTC.

This rearrangement joins TRBV5-1 to TRBJ2-7, with 7 bases fitting TRBD1. This CDR3 has 14 residues. Trimming at V came to 4 bases and at J to 2 bases, leaving 6 bases not matched to a gene. Germline V CDR1 and CDR2: SGHRS, YFSETQ. CDR3 protein: CASSQPTGTYEQYF. CDR3 DNA sequence: TGCGCCAGCAGCCAGCCGACAGGGACCTACGAGCAGTACTTC.

The rearrangement links TRBV5-1 to TRBJ2-1; 8 bases map to TRBD2. The CDR3 spans 17 residues. Germline V lookup: CDR1 SGHRS, CDR2 YFSETQ. Trimming cost V 1 base and J 0 bases; bases outside gene matches: 6. CDR3 protein: CASSLPTSGSSYNEQFF. The CDR3 DNA follows: TGCGCCAGCAGCTTGCCAACTAGCGGAAGCTCCTACAATGAGCAGTTCTTC.

The chain joins TRBV18 to TRBJ1-5; TRBD1 is a possible D gene (5 bases). Germline V gene sequence: CDR1 KGHSH, CDR2 LQKENI. With 2 bases removed from V and 7 bases from J, the gap between germline ends came to 15 bases. This CDR3 has 15 amino acids. CDR3 residues: CASSPSQQAYQPQHF. The CDR3 region has the DNA TGTGCCAGCTCACCATCCCAACAGGCTTACCAGCCCCAGCATTTT.

The V gene is TRBV7-2, the J gene TRBJ2-7, with 9 bases that match TRBD2. CDR3 length: 14 amino acids. Per germline, CDR1 SGHTA and CDR2 FQGNSA. Germline trimming cut 1 base from V and 4 bases from J; bases unmatched to any gene: 2. This CDR3 reads CASSLGSGSYEQYF. The CDR3 coding sequence is TGTGCCAGCAGCTTAGGTAGCGGGAGTTACGAGCAGTACTTC.

This clone showed up just once. V is TRBV6-4 and J is TRBJ2-3; TRBD2 is a possible D gene (5 bases). The CDR3 is made up of 15 amino acids. Trimming shortened V by 6 bases and J by 1 base, and 14 bases separated the two germline ends. Germline V gives CDR1 MRHNA, CDR2 SNTAGT. The CDR3 region is CASSATHSGTDTQYF. CDR3 in DNA: TGTGCCAGCAGCGCAACCCATAGCGGCACAGATACGCAGTATTTT.

The V gene is TRBV11-2, the J gene TRBJ2-7; a possible D gene is TRBD2 (6 bases). The CDR3 has 14 amino acids. CDR1 SGHAT and CDR2 FQNNGV come from the germline V gene. V shed 5 bases and J shed 3 bases, with 14 bases lying between them. The chain's CDR3 is CASSPGGWGYEQYF. As DNA, the CDR3 is TGTGCCAGCAGCCCCGGGGGATGGGGCTACGAGCAGTACTTC.

The chain couples TRBV27 to TRBJ2-5; 7 bases are a match to TRBD1. With 5 bases clipped from V and 3 bases from J, the junction kept 12 bases outside the gene matches. This CDR3 has 16 amino acids. Germline CDR1 reads MNHEY; CDR2 reads SMNVEV (reference sequence). The chain's CDR3 is CASSPRYVDREETQYF. The CDR3 coding sequence is TGTGCCAGCAGTCCCAGATACGTCGACAGGGAAGAGACCCAGTACTTC.

Regarding this clone: The junction and the germline gene differ at one end; a read error may be behind it. J is TRBJ1-3 and V is TRBV7-9, with D tentatively TRBD1 (6 bases). This CDR3 is 15 amino acids long. CDR1 and CDR2 from the germline V gene are SEHNR and FQNEAQ (reference sequence). The CDR3 coding sequence is TGTGCCAGCAGCTCAGTACAGGGACCTGGGAACACCATATATTTT. Translated, it gives CASSSVQGPGNTIYF.

V usage is TRBV9 and J usage is TRBJ1-4; possible D gene TRBD1, 5 bases. Per germline, CDR1 SGDLS and CDR2 YYNGEE. The CDR3 totals 16 residues. V lost 0 bases, J lost 6 bases, and 15 bases lay in between. The CDR3 spells CASSVAPEGIYEKLFF. The CDR3 DNA reads TGTGCCAGCAGCGTAGCCCCCGAGGGGATCTATGAAAAACTGTTTTTT.

V is TRBV15 and J is TRBJ1-4; D possibly corresponds to TRBD1 (6 bases). Trimming removed 0 bases at V and 4 bases at J, with 12 bases between. Germline V gives CDR1 LNHNV, CDR2 YYDKDF (reference sequence). The CDR3 covers 16 residues. This CDR3 reads CATSREGGHVNEKLFF. The CDR3 DNA reads as TGTGCCACCAGCAGAGAAGGGGGGCACGTTAATGAAAAACTGTTTTTT.

The CDR3 nucleotides are TGTGCCAGCAGTGAACACGGGGGCCAAGAGACCCAGTACTTC. This encodes CASSEHGGQETQYF. The chain links TRBV6-1 to TRBJ2-5, with D possibly being TRBD2 (6 bases). Trimming removed 2 bases from V and 1 base from J, with 8 bases in between. CDR3 size: 14 residues. Germline V gene data show CDR1 as MNHNS and CDR2 as SASEGT.

The J gene is TRBJ1-4, the V gene TRBV5-1; no clear D gene. From germline, CDR1 is SGHRS and CDR2 YFSETQ. This CDR3 region has 15 residues. V was trimmed by 0 bases and J by 3 bases, leaving 9 bases between them. This chain's CDR3 is CASSLDVLPNEKLFF. CDR3 DNA: TGCGCCAGCAGCTTGGATGTGTTGCCTAATGAAAAACTGTTTTTT. The entire variable domain, with the rest obtained from reference TRBV5-1 and TRBJ1-4, is as follows: KAGVTQTPRYLIKTRGQQVTLSCSPISGHRSVSWYQQTPGQGLQFLFEYFSETQRNKGNFPGRFSGRQFSNSRSEMNVSTLELGDSALYLCASSLDVLPNEKLFFGSGTQLSVL.

The chain combines TRBV5-1 with TRBJ1-1; D is possibly TRBD1 (6 bases). The CDR3 loop spans 14 amino acids. The V and J ends lost 7 bases and 2 bases respectively, with 15 bases between them. Germline lookup yields CDR1 SGHRS and CDR2 YFSETQ. The CDR3 DNA is TGCGCCAGCGGGTTCGGACAGCTTAACACTGAAGCTTTCTTT. This encodes CASGFGQLNTEAFF. The full variable domain, in which reference TRBV5-1 and TRBJ1-1 provide the parts outside the CDR3, is KAGVTQTPRYLIKTRGQQVTLSCSPISGHRSVSWYQQTPGQGLQFLFEYFSETQRNKGNFPGRFSGRQFSNSRSEMNVSTLELGDSALYLCASGFGQLNTEAFFGQGTRLTVV.

The chain has TRBV5-1 and TRBJ2-5, with 9 bases identical to TRBD2. There are 18 residues in the CDR3. CDR1 and CDR2 (germline): SGHRS, YFSETQ. V trimming: 3 bases; J trimming: 5 bases; junction bases outside the gene matches: 17. CDR3 amino acids: CASSWTGASGADRETQYF. In DNA form, the CDR3 reads TGCGCCAGCAGCTGGACCGGGGCTAGCGGGGCGGATAGGGAGACCCAGTACTTC.

V is TRBV18 and J is TRBJ1-2, with a weak D call TRBD1 (6 bases). The CDR3 is 15 amino acids. V shed 3 bases and J shed 6 bases, with 17 bases lying between them. Germline lookup yields CDR1 KGHSH and CDR2 LQKENI. CDR3 residues: CASSPLGQIGNGYTF. In DNA, the CDR3 is TGTGCCAGCTCACCCCTTGGACAGATTGGGAATGGCTACACCTTC.

The chain joins TRBV2 to TRBJ1-1; perhaps TRBD1 as D (5 bases). V dropped 9 bases and J dropped 0 bases, with 11 bases sitting between them. The length of the CDR3 is 13 residues. Germline values: CDR1 SNHLY, CDR2 FYNNEI. The CDR3 bases are TGTGCCAGTTCCCAGACAGTGAACACTGAAGCTTTCTTT. Residues: CASSQTVNTEAFF.

This chain uses TRBV18 with TRBJ2-5; weak D call: TRBD1 (6 bases). Trimming removed 6 bases at V and 5 bases at J, with 19 bases between. Germline CDR1 reads KGHSH; CDR2 reads LQKENI. The CDR3 sequence is 15 residues long. The CDR3 sequence: CASSPDSGSGETQYF. CDR3 nucleotide sequence: TGTGCCAGCTCCCCGGACAGCGGAAGTGGTGAGACCCAGTACTTC.

The rearrangement joins TRBV5-1 to TRBJ1-5; D is perhaps TRBD1 (6 bases). The CDR3 has 14 residues. Deletions cut 0 bases from V and 4 bases from J, with 8 bases between. The germline gives CDR1 SGHRS, CDR2 YFSETQ. CDR3 region: CASSLGGANQPQHF. The CDR3 nucleotides are TGCGCCAGCAGCTTGGGGGGGGCTAATCAGCCCCAGCATTTT.

The V gene is TRBV6-1, the J gene TRBJ1-1; D gene uncertain. Germline loops: CDR1 MNHNS, CDR2 SASEGT. This CDR3 is 13 amino acids long. Trimming cost V 10 bases and J 4 bases, with 16 bases left between them. The CDR3 DNA follows: TGTGCCATCCGGTTTAATGCTTTCACTGAAGCTTTCTTT. Translating it yields CAIRFNAFTEAFF.

This chain joins TRBV5-1 and TRBJ2-7; unclear D gene. The CDR3 has 14 amino acids. V lost 4 bases to trimming and J lost 3 bases, with 14 bases between them. Germline CDR1 reads SGHRS; CDR2 reads YFSETQ. The CDR3 nucleotides read TGCGCCAGCAGCCGCCCAAGTGACGGCTACGAGCAGTACTTC. It encodes CASSRPSDGYEQYF. Variable domain in full (rest from reference TRBV5-1 and TRBJ2-7): KAGVTQTPRYLIKTRGQQVTLSCSPISGHRSVSWYQQTPGQGLQFLFEYFSETQRNKGNFPGRFSGRQFSNSRSEMNVSTLELGDSALYLCASSRPSDGYEQYFGPGTRLTVT.

In this sample, this clone turned up once. V is TRBV7-2 and J is TRBJ1-5; no reliable D call. Germline loops: CDR1 SGHTA, CDR2 FQGNSA. The length of the CDR3 is 14 residues. V gave up 0 bases and J gave up 3 bases, with 6 bases separating them. CDR3 sequence: CASSLAGNNQPQHF. CDR3 sequence (DNA): TGTGCCAGCAGCTTAGCAGGGAACAATCAGCCCCAGCATTTT. Full variable domain (missing parts from reference TRBV7-2 and TRBJ1-5): GAGVSQSPSNKVTEKGKDVELRCDPISGHTALYWYRQSLGQGLEFLIYFQGNSAPDKSGLPSDRFSAERTGGSVSTLTIQRTQQEDSAVYLCASSLAGNNQPQHFGDGTRLSIL.

The V and J genes are TRBV13 and TRBJ2-1; D is possibly TRBD2 (6 bases). The CDR3 sequence is 17 residues long. V lost 0 bases to trimming and J lost 4 bases, with 16 bases between them. CDR1 PRHDT and CDR2 FYEKMQ come from the germline V gene (reference sequence). DNA for the CDR3: TGTGCCAGCAGCTTAGGCCTGGGCAGTGGAGGGTACAATGAGCAGTTCTTC. Its protein product is CASSLGLGSGGYNEQFF.

V and J are TRBV5-1 and TRBJ2-1, with 7 bases lining up with TRBD2. CDR1 is SGHRS, CDR2 YFSETQ, per germline. Trimming took 4 bases from V and 6 from J; bases not matched to a gene: 4. The CDR3 contains 13 residues. Here the CDR3 reads CASSRTSANEQFF. The DNA for the CDR3 is TGCGCCAGCAGCCGGACTAGTGCCAATGAGCAGTTCTTC.

The V call is TRBV9, the J call TRBJ2-1, with TRBD2 matching over 12 bases. Germline lookup yields CDR1 SGDLS and CDR2 YYNGEE. CDR3 length: 11 amino acids. The CDR3 sequence: CSSGRAVEQFF. CDR3 sequence (DNA): TGTTCTAGCGGGAGGGCCGTTGAGCAGTTCTTC. Drawing the rest from reference TRBV9 and TRBJ2-1, the complete variable domain is DSGVTQTPKHLITATGQRVTLRCSPRSGDLSVYWYQQSLDQGLQFLIQYYNGEERAKGNILERFSAQQFPDLHSELNLSSLELGDSALYFCSSGRAVEQFFGPGTRLTVL.

The rearrangement uses TRBV10-3 and TRBJ2-3, with TRBD1 matching 8 bases. The germline gives CDR1 ENHRY, CDR2 SYGVKD. V trimming: 0 bases; J trimming: 0 bases; junction bases outside the gene matches: 2. CDR3 length: 16 amino acids. CDR3 DNA: TGTGCCATCAGTGAGTCGACAGGGGTAAGCACAGATACGCAGTATTTT. Its protein is CAISESTGVSTDTQYF.